One and the same sample provided the 18 T cell receptor beta chains below, sequenced in a study of blood T cell repertoires in COVID-19. This table comes from immunoSEQ multiplex PCR, and its TCRdb copy is limited to in-frame clones, with some not included. The sample records 250,000 to 300,000 clones, roughly nine tenths being singletons. Sequencing was carried out using peripheral blood. These receptors were collected from a woman aged 45-65 years who had recovered from COVID-19.

This chain links TRBV5-1 with TRBJ1-4; perhaps TRBD1 as D (5 bases). The CDR3 runs 14 residues. Germline assignment: CDR1 SGHRS and CDR2 YFSETQ. The V end lost 3 bases, the J end lost 6 bases, and 12 bases lay between the germline ends. For the CDR3, the DNA is TGCGCCAGCAGCTCGGCGGGGGTTGATGAAAAACTGTTTTTT. As protein: CASSSAGVDEKLFF.

This rearrangement joins TRBV30 to TRBJ1-2, with D possibly TRBD1 on 5 matching bases. The germline CDR1 and CDR2 sequences are GTSNPN and SVGIG (reference sequence). V lost 4 bases and J 8 bases, leaving 14 bases between the germline ends. There are 12 residues in the CDR3. The CDR3 nucleotides are TGTGCCTGGATCGGGGCCCGGGGGGGCTACACCTTC. Residues: CAWIGARGGYTF.

The chain uses TRBV6-4 and TRBJ2-3, with 7 positions matching TRBD1. Germline loops: CDR1 MRHNA, CDR2 SNTAGT. The CDR3 totals 16 residues. Trimming removed 4 bases from V and 7 bases from J; junction bases left unmatched: 14. This chain's CDR3 is CASSAWFGTEANTQYF. CDR3 sequence (DNA): TGTGCCAGCAGTGCATGGTTTGGGACAGAAGCGAATACGCAGTATTTT.

In DNA form, the CDR3 reads TGTGCCAGCAGCGAGCGAGAAGAGACCCAGTACTTC. Translation: CASSEREETQYF. The rearrangement links TRBV9 to TRBJ2-5, with no clear D. CDR3 length: 12 amino acids. Between the trimmed V and J ends, which lost 3 bases and 3 bases, there was a span of 6 bases. In germline, CDR1 is SGDLS, CDR2 YYNGEE.

This chain links TRBV25-1 with TRBJ2-1, with 9 bases aligning to TRBD1. With V trimmed by 10 bases and J by 6 bases, 10 bases remained unmatched. CDR1 and CDR2 (germline): MGHDK, SYGVNS. The CDR3 contains 14 residues. CDR3 DNA: TGTGCCACCGCAACGACAGGGGGATTCAATGAGCAGTTCTTC. Protein sequence: CATATTGGFNEQFF.

This sequence joins TRBV5-5 and TRBJ1-1; TRBD1 agrees at 9 bases. CDR1 and CDR2 (germline): SGHKS, YYEKEE (reference sequence). The CDR3 sequence is 14 residues long. J was trimmed by 5 bases and V by 5 bases; bases with no gene match: 7. The CDR3 reads CASRYDRGRTEAFF. The CDR3 coding sequence is TGTGCCAGCAGATATGACAGGGGGAGAACTGAAGCTTTCTTT.

This chain connects TRBV6-5 to TRBJ2-7; tentatively, D is TRBD1 (5 bases). This CDR3 spans 14 amino acids. Between the trimmed V and J ends, which lost 5 bases and 1 base, there was a span of 12 bases. Per the germline V gene, CDR1 is MNHEY and CDR2 is SVGAGI. Here the CDR3 DNA reads TGTGCCAGCAGTCCACAGGTCCTATCCTACGAGCAGTACTTC. It translates to CASSPQVLSYEQYF.

J is TRBJ1-2 and V is TRBV27; D perhaps matches TRBD1 (5 bases). CDR3 length: 14 residues. Germline V gives CDR1 MNHEY, CDR2 SMNVEV (reference sequence). Trimming shortened V by 11 bases and J by 0 bases, and 16 bases separated the two germline ends. CDR3 amino acids: CASYPGRTNYGYTF. The CDR3 nucleotides read TGTGCCTCCTACCCAGGGAGGACTAACTATGGCTACACCTTC.

V usage is TRBV27 and J usage is TRBJ2-7; maybe TRBD2 (6 bases). This CDR3 is built from 15 residues. The germline V and J ends were trimmed by 2 bases and 2 bases, with 13 bases remaining between them. Looked up from germline, CDR1 is MNHEY and CDR2 is SMNVEV (reference sequence). CDR3 sequence: CASSLGRGGPYEQYF. The CDR3 DNA is TGTGCCAGCAGTTTAGGGCGGGGAGGCCCCTACGAGCAGTACTTC.

V is TRBV12-5 and J is TRBJ1-2; possible D gene TRBD1, 5 bases. The CDR3 length is 14 residues. Germline V lookup: CDR1 LGHNT, CDR2 FRNRAP. Trimming took 0 bases from V and 13 from J, leaving 18 bases between them. Here the CDR3 DNA reads TGTGCTAGTGGTTTGGTACAAGATCAGGGTAAGGGCACCTTC. Translation gives CASGLVQDQGKGTF.

This clone was observed once. The V call is TRBV4-3, the J call TRBJ1-1; D is ambiguous. V lost 0 bases and J 3 bases, leaving 11 bases between the germline ends. This CDR3 region has 15 residues. Germline lookup yields CDR1 LGHNA and CDR2 YSLEER. The CDR3 coding sequence is TGCGCCAGCAGCCAAGACGGAATACGGGACACTGAAGCTTTCTTT. Translation gives CASSQDGIRDTEAFF.

The rearrangement joins TRBV29-1 to TRBJ1-1; 7 nucleotides match TRBD1. The CDR3 contains 14 residues. Germline CDR1 is SQVTM and CDR2 is ANQGSEA. Trimming removed 4 bases from V and 5 bases from J; junction bases left unmatched: 10. The CDR3 is CSVGQGELRTEAFF. In DNA, the CDR3 is TGCAGCGTTGGGCAGGGGGAGTTGAGAACTGAAGCTTTCTTT.

This clone showed up just a few times. CDR3 residues: CSVEVLGATYNEQFF. As DNA, the CDR3 is TGCAGCGTTGAAGTTCTAGGTGCAACCTACAATGAGCAGTTCTTC. The chain carries TRBV29-1 and TRBJ2-1; D uncertain. CDR1 is SQVTM, CDR2 ANQGSEA, per germline. The length of the CDR3 is 15 residues. V lost 1 base to trimming and J lost 2 bases, with 12 bases between them.

The chain joins TRBV5-1 to TRBJ1-2, with D uncertain. Per the germline V gene, CDR1 is SGHRS and CDR2 is YFSETQ. V lost 1 base to trimming and J lost 5 bases, with 15 bases between them. This CDR3 is 15 amino acids long. Here the CDR3 reads CASSLSLAEPYGYTF. The CDR3 bases are TGCGCCAGCAGCTTGAGTTTGGCGGAGCCTTATGGCTACACCTTC.

The chain joins TRBV15 to TRBJ1-2; D unresolved. The germline V gene encodes CDR1 LNHNV and CDR2 YYDKDF (reference sequence). Trimming removed 0 bases from V and 3 bases from J, with 8 bases in between. CDR3 size: 14 residues. The chain's CDR3 is CATSREAVDYGYTF. The CDR3 bases are TGTGCCACCAGCAGAGAAGCGGTGGACTATGGCTACACCTTC.

This chain joins TRBV9 and TRBJ1-6; maybe TRBD1 (6 bases). CDR3 size: 15 residues. Trimming pared 3 bases from V and 7 bases from J, leaving 14 bases between. CDR1 and CDR2 from the germline V gene are SGDLS and YYNGEE. The CDR3 region has the DNA TGTGCCAGCAGCGCCACCGGGACATTCAATTCACCCCTCCACTTT. Its protein product is CASSATGTFNSPLHF.

The chain joins TRBV6-5 to TRBJ2-1, with 7 bases lining up with TRBD2. This CDR3 spans 15 amino acids. Germline assignment: CDR1 MNHEY and CDR2 SVGAGI. The V gene end was trimmed by 2 bases and the J gene end by 5 bases; junction bases not matched to a gene: 6. The CDR3 DNA reads as TGTGCCAGCAGTTACAGACTAGCCCGGAACAATGAGCAGTTCTTC. Translation gives CASSYRLARNNEQFF.

The chain couples TRBV3-1 (or the pseudogene TRBV3-2) to TRBJ2-7; 8 bases match TRBD2. The CDR3 contains 21 residues. Germline V gene sequence: CDR1 LGHDT, CDR2 YNNKEL (reference sequence). With V trimmed by 2 bases and J by 4 bases, 25 bases remained unmatched. CDR3 nucleotide sequence: TGTGCCAGCAGCCAAAAGAAATCAGGAGGGGCTAGCGGGTTATCTGGGTACGAGCAGTACTTC. Translated, it gives CASSQKKSGGASGLSGYEQYF.